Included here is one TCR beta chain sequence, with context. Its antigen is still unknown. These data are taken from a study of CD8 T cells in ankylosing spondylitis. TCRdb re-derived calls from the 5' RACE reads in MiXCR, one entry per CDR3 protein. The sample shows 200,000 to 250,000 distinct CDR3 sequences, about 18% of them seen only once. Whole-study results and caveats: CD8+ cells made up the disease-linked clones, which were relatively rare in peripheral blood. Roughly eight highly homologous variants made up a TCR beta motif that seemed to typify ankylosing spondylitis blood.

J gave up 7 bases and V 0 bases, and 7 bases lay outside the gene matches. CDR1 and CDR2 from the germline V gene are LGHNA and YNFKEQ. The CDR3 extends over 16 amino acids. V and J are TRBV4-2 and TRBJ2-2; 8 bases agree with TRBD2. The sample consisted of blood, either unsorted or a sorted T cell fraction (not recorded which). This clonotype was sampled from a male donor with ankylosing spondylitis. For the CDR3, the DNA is TGTGCCAGCAGCCAAGATATCGGGGGGGAAGTCGGGGAGCTGTTTTTT. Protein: CASSQDIGGEVGELFF.